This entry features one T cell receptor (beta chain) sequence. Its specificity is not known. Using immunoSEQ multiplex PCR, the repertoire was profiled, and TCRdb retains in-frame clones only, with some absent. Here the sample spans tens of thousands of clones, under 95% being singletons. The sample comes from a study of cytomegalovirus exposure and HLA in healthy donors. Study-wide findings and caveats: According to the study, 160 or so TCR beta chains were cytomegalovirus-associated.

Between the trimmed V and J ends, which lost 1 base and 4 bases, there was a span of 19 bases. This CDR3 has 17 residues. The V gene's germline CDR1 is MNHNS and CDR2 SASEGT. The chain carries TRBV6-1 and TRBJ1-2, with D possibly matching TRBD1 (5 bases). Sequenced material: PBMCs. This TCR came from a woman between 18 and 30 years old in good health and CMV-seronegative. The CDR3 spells CASSEVGSGLVTYGYTF. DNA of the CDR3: TGTGCCAGCAGTGAAGTGGGTTCGGGACTGGTCACCTATGGCTACACCTTC.